This is a list of T cell receptor beta chains from one sample in a study of OX40 agonist ivuxolimab in advanced cancers. The data were produced by immunoSEQ multiplex PCR, yet TCRdb's version contains in-frame clones alone and is incomplete. Counted here are about 79,000 clones, over 75% occurring once; the ten biggest clones make up about 4%. The source material was CD4+ or CD8+ T cells sorted from blood, sampled in a trial of the OX40 agonist ivuxolimab. Receptor source: an adult with an advanced solid tumor such as melanoma, head and neck, liver or kidney cancer. Both conserved end residues are part of each CDR3. A D gene is named only where the DNA matches it firmly. Clone size is shown for a subset of rows, as once, few, many or a class of expanded clone.

v_gene	j_gene	abundance	d_gene	CDR3nt	CDR3aa
TRBV6-7	TRBJ2-7	.	TRBD2	TGTGCCAGCAGCGACCGGGATAGCGGGAGTTGGGTATACGAGCAGTACTTC	CASSDRDSGSWVYEQYF
TRBV10-2	TRBJ1-1	.	TRBD1	TGCGCCAGCAGGGGGGACAGTTACACTGAAGCTTTCTTT	CASRGDSYTEAFF
TRBV5-1	TRBJ1-1	.	TRBD1	TGCGCCAGCAGCCCCGGACAGGGGAACATGAACACTGAAGCTTTCTTT	CASSPGQGNMNTEAFF
TRBV6-1	TRBJ1-5	.	TRBD1	TGTGCCAGCAGTGCAGACAGGGTTGGAAATCAGCCCCAGCATTTT	CASSADRVGNQPQHF
TRBV30	TRBJ2-7	few	TRBD1	TGTGCCTGGTCCGGGAATATGGACAGGGCCGACCAGGACTTC	CAWSGNMDRADQDF
TRBV27	TRBJ2-7	.	TRBD2	TGTGCCAGCAGTTTGGCTAGCGGGAGATACGAGCAGTACTTC	CASSLASGRYEQYF
TRBV18	TRBJ2-1	few	.	TGTGCCAGCTCACCCCTTGGGCTAGCCGGCCATGAGCAGTTCTTC	CASSPLGLAGHEQFF
TRBV6-1	TRBJ2-5	.	.	TGTGCCAGCAGTGTGGGACCTCCCCGGCAAGAGACCCAGTACTTC	CASSVGPPRQETQYF
TRBV6-1	TRBJ2-1	.	.	TGTGCCAGCAGTGCGCAACCGGGACTGTACAATGAGCAGTTCTTC	CASSAQPGLYNEQFF
TRBV6-5	TRBJ2-3	once	.	TGTGCCAGCAGACAGCGGAGGGGAACAGATACGCAGTATTTT	CASRQRRGTDTQYF
TRBV6-1	TRBJ2-3	once	TRBD2	TGTGCCAGCAGTGCAGCGGGAGTTGACACAGATACGCAGTATTTT	CASSAAGVDTDTQYF
TRBV18	TRBJ2-1	.	TRBD2	TGTGCCAGCTCACCACCGCGTCTAGCGGGGTTGGATGAGCAGTTCTTC	CASSPPRLAGLDEQFF
TRBV30	TRBJ1-2	.	.	TGTGCCTGGAGTGGCAGGAACTTGCGTGGCTACACCTTC	CAWSGRNLRGYTF
TRBV7-2	TRBJ1-5	.	.	TGTGCCAGCAGCTTTGACCCAGCGGGGCAGCCCCAGCATTTT	CASSFDPAGQPQHF
TRBV9	TRBJ2-7	.	.	TGTGCCAGCAGCGTAGCCTCAGTAGGGACTGGAAGATACGAGCAGTACTTC	CASSVASVGTGRYEQYF
TRBV25-1	TRBJ1-3	few	.	TGTGCCAGCAGTGCCGAATGGGGGGCTGGAAACACCATATATTTT	CASSAEWGAGNTIYF
TRBV2	TRBJ2-5	.	.	TGTGCCAGCAGAGAAGCCGGAGAGACCCAGTACTTC	CASREAGETQYF
TRBV27	TRBJ2-3	.	.	TGTGCCAGCAAGACTAGTAGAACAGATACGCAGTATTTT	CASKTSRTDTQYF
TRBV7-3	TRBJ1-2	.	.	TGTGCCAGCAGCTTATATCAGGTATTGTGTGGCTACACCTTC	CASSLYQVLCGYTF
TRBV30	TRBJ1-6	.	TRBD1	TGTGCCTGGGTCCCGGGACAGGGGGCGGGCAATTCACCCCTCCACTTT	CAWVPGQGAGNSPLHF
TRBV29-1	TRBJ1-2	.	.	TGCGGCGTTGATTGGGCGTCGAATGGTGGCTACACCTTC	CGVDWASNGGYTF
TRBV30	TRBJ2-1	.	TRBD2	TGTGCCTGGAGTAGAGCGGGAGGGAGCTCCTACAATGAGCAGTTCTTC	CAWSRAGGSSYNEQFF
TRBV6-5	TRBJ1-3	.	.	TGTGCCAGCAGTGATTGGGGGCGAGGAAACACCATATATTTT	CASSDWGRGNTIYF
TRBV5-8	TRBJ1-4	.	.	TGTGCCAGCAGACTTCGGGGGGGTGAAAAACTGTTTTTT	CASRLRGGEKLFF
TRBV2	TRBJ1-5	.	TRBD1	TGTGCCAGCATGTGGGACAGGGGTGGTAATCAGCCCCAGCATTTT	CASMWDRGGNQPQHF
TRBV29-1	TRBJ1-2	.	.	TGCAGCGTTGAGGCGGGGTCTCAAGCTAACTATGGCTACACCTTC	CSVEAGSQANYGYTF
TRBV28	TRBJ1-1	.	.	TGTGCCAGCAGGAACGGGGGGGCAGATCCCACTGAAGCTTTCTTT	CASRNGGADPTEAFF
TRBV5-1	TRBJ2-1	.	.	TGCGCCAGCAGATATTCGGCTGGCACCTACAATGAGCAGTTCTTC	CASRYSAGTYNEQFF
TRBV5-6	TRBJ1-2	.	TRBD1	TGTGCCAGCAGCCTGGGACAGGGCGACTATGGCTACACCTTC	CASSLGQGDYGYTF
TRBV5-1	TRBJ2-7	.	TRBD1	TGCGCCAGCAGACTTGGACAGGGGGCCCTATACGAGCAGTACTTC	CASRLGQGALYEQYF
TRBV28	TRBJ2-1	.	.	TGTGCCAGCAGTTTTTTGAGCTCCTACAATGAGCAGTTCTTC	CASSFLSSYNEQFF
TRBV9	TRBJ2-7	.	.	TGTGCCAGCAGCGAAGGGGCATTCAGGGAGCAGTACTTC	CASSEGAFREQYF
TRBV2	TRBJ2-4	.	.	TGTGCCAGCAGGAGTCATGGAGCCAAAAACATTCAGTACTTC	CASRSHGAKNIQYF
TRBV7-2	TRBJ1-2	.	.	TGTGCCAGCAGCTACCGGGGCTATGGCTACACCTTC	CASSYRGYGYTF
TRBV28	TRBJ2-1	.	TRBD2	TGTGCCAGCAGTTACCCAAGGACTAGCGGGAAACACAATGAGCAGTTCTTC	CASSYPRTSGKHNEQFF
TRBV6-1	TRBJ2-1	.	.	TGTGCCAGCACTTCCTTTTTAGCGAGCAATGAGCAGTTCTTC	CASTSFLASNEQFF
TRBV6-5	TRBJ2-3	.	TRBD1	TGTGCCAGCAGTCAAGGGACAGGGCCAGATACGCAGTATTTT	CASSQGTGPDTQYF
TRBV5-8	TRBJ1-1	.	.	TGTGCCGGCAGCTTGTCCAGATCGGCGGGCTCTTTCTTT	CAGSLSRSAGSFF
TRBV6-1	TRBJ2-7	.	.	TGTGCCAGCAGTGAACTCGGAGGACAGAGTCTCTACGAGCAGTACTTC	CASSELGGQSLYEQYF
TRBV5-1	TRBJ2-5	.	TRBD2	TGCGCCAGCAGCTTGGCTTTGGCTAGCGGAGAAGAGACCCAGTACTTC	CASSLALASGEETQYF
TRBV5-4	TRBJ2-1	.	TRBD2	TGTGCCAGCAGCTTAACGGGAGGGGGTTACAATGAGCAGTTCTTC	CASSLTGGGYNEQFF
TRBV18	TRBJ2-7	.	TRBD2	TGTGCCAGCTCGCAGTCCGGGACTAGTCGCTACGAGCAGTACTTC	CASSQSGTSRYEQYF
TRBV5-1	TRBJ2-6	.	.	TGCGCCAGCAGCGTTGGGGTCGGGTCTGGGGCCAACGTCCTGACTTTC	CASSVGVGSGANVLTF
TRBV5-1	TRBJ2-7	.	.	TGCGCCAGCAGCCGAAGTCGGTGGTCGGAAGAGCAGTACTTC	CASSRSRWSEEQYF
TRBV18	TRBJ1-2	once	.	TGTGCCAGCTCACCGAAACCGGACCAACCCTCGGCCTACACCTTC	CASSPKPDQPSAYTF
TRBV4-1	TRBJ2-3	.	TRBD2	TGCGCCAGCAGCCAAGATACTCGAAGGGACTACGCAGATACGCAGTATTTT	CASSQDTRRDYADTQYF
TRBV27	TRBJ2-5	.	.	TGTGCCAGCAGTTTATACCGGACGGGTCAAGAGACCCAGTACTTC	CASSLYRTGQETQYF
TRBV11-2	TRBJ1-2	.	.	TGTGCCAGCAGCTTAGATAGGCAGGCCTATGGCTACACCTTC	CASSLDRQAYGYTF
TRBV2	TRBJ2-1	.	TRBD2	TGTGCCAGCAGCCCCGAGGTAGCGGGAGCTGAGCAGTTCTTC	CASSPEVAGAEQFF
TRBV5-1	TRBJ2-2	.	.	TGCGCCAGCAGCCCCGACACTAATGCCGGGGAGCTGTTTTTT	CASSPDTNAGELFF
TRBV28	TRBJ2-3	.	TRBD2	TGTGCCAGCAGCTCCGGACTAGCGGGAGGGACAGATACGCAGTATTTT	CASSSGLAGGTDTQYF